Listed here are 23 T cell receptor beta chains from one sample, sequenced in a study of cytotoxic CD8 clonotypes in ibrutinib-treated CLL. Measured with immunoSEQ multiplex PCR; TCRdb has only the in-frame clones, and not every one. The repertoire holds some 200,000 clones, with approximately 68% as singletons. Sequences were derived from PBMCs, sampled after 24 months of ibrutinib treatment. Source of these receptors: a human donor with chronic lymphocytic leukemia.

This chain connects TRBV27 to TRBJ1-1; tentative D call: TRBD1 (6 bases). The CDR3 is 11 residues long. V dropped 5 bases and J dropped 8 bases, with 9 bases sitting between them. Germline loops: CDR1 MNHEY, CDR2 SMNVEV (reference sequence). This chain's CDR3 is CASSLGTEAFF. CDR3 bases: TGTGCCAGCAGTCTAGGGACAGAAGCTTTCTTT.

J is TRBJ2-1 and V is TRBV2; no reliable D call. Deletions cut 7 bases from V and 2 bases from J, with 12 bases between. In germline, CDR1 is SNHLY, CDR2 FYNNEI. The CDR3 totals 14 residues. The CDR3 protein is CASKTESAYNEQFF. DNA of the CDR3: TGTGCCAGCAAGACGGAGTCGGCCTACAATGAGCAGTTCTTC.

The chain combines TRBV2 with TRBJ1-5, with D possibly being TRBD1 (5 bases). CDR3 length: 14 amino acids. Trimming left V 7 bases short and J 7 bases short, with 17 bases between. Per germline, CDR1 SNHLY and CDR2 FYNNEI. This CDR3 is CASTSGTAGQPQHF. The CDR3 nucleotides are TGTGCCAGCACCAGCGGGACTGCTGGCCAGCCCCAGCATTTT.

The CDR3 nucleotides read TGCGCCAGCAGCTTGAAGGGGAACATTCAGTACTTC. Amino acids: CASSLKGNIQYF. The chain combines TRBV5-1 with TRBJ2-4; TRBD1 might be the D (5 bases). Trimming took 1 base from V and 7 from J, leaving 6 bases between them. The V gene's germline CDR1 is SGHRS and CDR2 YFSETQ. The CDR3 totals 12 residues.

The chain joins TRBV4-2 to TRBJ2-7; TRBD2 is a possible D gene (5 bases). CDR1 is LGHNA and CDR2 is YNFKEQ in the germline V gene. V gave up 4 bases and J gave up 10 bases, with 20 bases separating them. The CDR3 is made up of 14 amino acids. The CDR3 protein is CASSPGLAASPQYF. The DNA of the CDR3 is TGTGCCAGCAGCCCAGGACTGGCTGCGTCCCCCCAGTACTTC.

This CDR3 is CASSFHGPTEAFF. The CDR3 DNA reads as TGTGCCAGCAGTTTCCACGGTCCCACTGAAGCTTTCTTT. The chain joins TRBV27 to TRBJ1-1; the D is unclear. V was shortened by 3 bases and J by 4 bases, with 9 bases between the two germline ends. This CDR3 comprises 13 residues. Germline assignment: CDR1 MNHEY and CDR2 SMNVEV (reference sequence).

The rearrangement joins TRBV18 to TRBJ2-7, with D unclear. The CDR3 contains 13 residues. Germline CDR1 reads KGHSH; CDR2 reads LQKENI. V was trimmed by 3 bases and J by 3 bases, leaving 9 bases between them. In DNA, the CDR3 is TGTGCCAGCTCACCCCCGACACTCTACGAGCAGTACTTC. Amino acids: CASSPPTLYEQYF.

CDR3 nucleotide sequence: TGCGCCAGCGCCCAGGCTGTGGCGGGAGTTTCGGGAAGATACGAGCAGTACTTC. This sequence encodes CASAQAVAGVSGRYEQYF. This rearrangement joins TRBV5-1 to TRBJ2-7; TRBD2 aligns across 7 bases. Unmatched junction bases numbered 23, after V lost 7 bases and J lost 4 bases. Germline values: CDR1 SGHRS, CDR2 YFSETQ. The CDR3 has 18 amino acids.

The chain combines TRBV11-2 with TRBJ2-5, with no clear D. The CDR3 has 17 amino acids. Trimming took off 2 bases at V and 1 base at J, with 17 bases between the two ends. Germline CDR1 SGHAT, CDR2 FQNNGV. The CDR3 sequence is CASSLIKMGKVQETQYF. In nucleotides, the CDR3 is TGTGCCAGCAGCTTAATCAAAATGGGCAAAGTCCAAGAGACCCAGTACTTC.

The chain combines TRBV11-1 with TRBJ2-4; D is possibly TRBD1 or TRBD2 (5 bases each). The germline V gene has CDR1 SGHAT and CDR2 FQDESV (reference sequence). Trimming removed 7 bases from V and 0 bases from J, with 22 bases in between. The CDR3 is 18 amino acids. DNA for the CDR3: TGTGCCAGCACCCCAGGGAGACTTTCCGACCTAGCCAAAAACATTCAGTACTTC. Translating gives CASTPGRLSDLAKNIQYF.

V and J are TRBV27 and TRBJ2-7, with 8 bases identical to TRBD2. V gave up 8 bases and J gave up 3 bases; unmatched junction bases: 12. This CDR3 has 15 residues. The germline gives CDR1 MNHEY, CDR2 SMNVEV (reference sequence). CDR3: CASCPLTSGFYEQYF. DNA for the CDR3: TGTGCCAGCTGTCCCCTTACTAGCGGTTTCTACGAGCAGTACTTC.

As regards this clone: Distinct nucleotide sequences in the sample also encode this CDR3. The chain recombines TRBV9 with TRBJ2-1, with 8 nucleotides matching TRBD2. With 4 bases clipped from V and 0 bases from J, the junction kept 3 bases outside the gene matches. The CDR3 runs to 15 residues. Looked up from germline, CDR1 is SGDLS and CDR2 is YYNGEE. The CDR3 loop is CASSPSGSSYNEQFF. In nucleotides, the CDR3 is TGTGCCAGCAGCCCAAGCGGGAGCTCCTACAATGAGCAGTTCTTC. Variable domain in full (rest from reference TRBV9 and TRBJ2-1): DSGVTQTPKHLITATGQRVTLRCSPRSGDLSVYWYQQSLDQGLQFLIQYYNGEERAKGNILERFSAQQFPDLHSELNLSSLELGDSALYFCASSPSGSSYNEQFFGPGTRLTVL.

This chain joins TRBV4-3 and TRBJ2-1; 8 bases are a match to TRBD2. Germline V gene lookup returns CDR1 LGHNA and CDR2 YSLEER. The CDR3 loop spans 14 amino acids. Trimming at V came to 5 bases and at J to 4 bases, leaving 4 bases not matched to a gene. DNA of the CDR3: TGCGCCAGCAGCTCGACTAGCGCTTACAATGAGCAGTTCTTC. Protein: CASSSTSAYNEQFF.

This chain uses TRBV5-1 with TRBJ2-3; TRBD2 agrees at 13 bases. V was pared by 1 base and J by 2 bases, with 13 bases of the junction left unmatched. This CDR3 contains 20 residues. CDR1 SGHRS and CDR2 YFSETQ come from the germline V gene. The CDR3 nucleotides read TGCGCCAGCAGCTTGCGGGTTGGACTAGCGGGAGCAAACCCCACAGATACGCAGTATTTT. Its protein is CASSLRVGLAGANPTDTQYF.

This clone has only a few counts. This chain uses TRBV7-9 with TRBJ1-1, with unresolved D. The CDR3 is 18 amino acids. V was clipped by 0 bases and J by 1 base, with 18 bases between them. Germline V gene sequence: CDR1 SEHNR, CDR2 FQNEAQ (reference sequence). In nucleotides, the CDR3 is TGTGCCAGCAGCTTAGCGATGGTAGACCCAGCGTCGAACACTGAAGCTTTCTTT. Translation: CASSLAMVDPASNTEAFF.

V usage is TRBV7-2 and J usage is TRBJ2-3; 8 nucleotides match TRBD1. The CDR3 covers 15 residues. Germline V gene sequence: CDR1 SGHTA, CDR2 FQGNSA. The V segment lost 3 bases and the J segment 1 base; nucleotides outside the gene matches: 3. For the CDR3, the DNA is TGTGCCAGCAGCTTCAGGGGGCTTGGCACAGATACGCAGTATTTT. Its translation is CASSFRGLGTDTQYF.

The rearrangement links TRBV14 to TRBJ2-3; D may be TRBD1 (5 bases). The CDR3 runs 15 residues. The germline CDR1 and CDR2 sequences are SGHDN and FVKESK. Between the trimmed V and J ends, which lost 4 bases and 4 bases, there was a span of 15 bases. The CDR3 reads CASSRPGKSSDTQYF. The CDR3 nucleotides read TGTGCCAGCAGCCGCCCAGGGAAGAGCTCAGATACGCAGTATTTT.

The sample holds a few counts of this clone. The CDR3 spells CASRGGDYEQYF. The CDR3 DNA sequence: TGTGCCAGCAGGGGCGGGGACTACGAGCAGTACTTC. This chain links TRBV2 with TRBJ2-7; D might be TRBD2 (6 bases). Germline CDR1 is SNHLY and CDR2 is FYNNEI. V was clipped by 6 bases and J by 3 bases, with 9 bases between them. The CDR3 covers 12 residues.

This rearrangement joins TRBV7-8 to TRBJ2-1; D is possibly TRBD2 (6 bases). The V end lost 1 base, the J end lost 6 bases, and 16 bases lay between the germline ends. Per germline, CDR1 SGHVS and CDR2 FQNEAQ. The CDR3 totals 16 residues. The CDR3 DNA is TGTGCCAGCAGCTTAGTCGAGTCGGGAGCAGGCAATGAGCAGTTCTTC. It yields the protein CASSLVESGAGNEQFF. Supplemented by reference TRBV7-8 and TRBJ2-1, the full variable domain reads GAGVSQSPRYKVAKRGQDVALRCDPISGHVSLFWYQQALGQGPEFLTYFQNEAQLDKSGLPSDRFFAERPEGSVSTLKIQRTQQEDSAVYLCASSLVESGAGNEQFFGPGTRLTVL.

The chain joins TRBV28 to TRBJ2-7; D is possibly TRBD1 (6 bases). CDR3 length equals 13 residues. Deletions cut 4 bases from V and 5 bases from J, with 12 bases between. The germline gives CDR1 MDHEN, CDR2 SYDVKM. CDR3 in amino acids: CASSYRTVDEQYF. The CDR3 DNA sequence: TGTGCCAGCAGTTACCGGACAGTGGACGAGCAGTACTTC.

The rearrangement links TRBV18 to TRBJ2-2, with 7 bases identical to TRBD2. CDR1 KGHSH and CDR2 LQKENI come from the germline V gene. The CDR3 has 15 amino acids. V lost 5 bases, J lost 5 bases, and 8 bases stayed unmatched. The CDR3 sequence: CASSWREPGTGELFF. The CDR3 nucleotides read TGTGCCAGCTCATGGCGGGAGCCCGGGACCGGGGAGCTGTTTTTT.

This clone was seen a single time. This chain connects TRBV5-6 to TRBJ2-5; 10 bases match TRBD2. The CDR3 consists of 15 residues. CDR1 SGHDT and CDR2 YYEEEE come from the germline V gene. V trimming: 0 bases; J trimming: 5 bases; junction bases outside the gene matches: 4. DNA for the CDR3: TGTGCCAGCAGCTTGGCTAGCGGGAGTGGTGAGACCCAGTACTTC. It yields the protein CASSLASGSGETQYF.

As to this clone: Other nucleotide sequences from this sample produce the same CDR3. The CDR3 sequence: CASSLGTAYEQYF. CDR3 sequence (DNA): TGTGCCAGCAGCTTGGGAACCGCCTACGAGCAGTACTTC. The chain has TRBV7-9 and TRBJ2-7; D is ambiguous. The CDR3 runs 13 residues. Trimming took off 3 bases at V and 2 bases at J, with 8 bases between the two ends. Germline CDR1 SEHNR, CDR2 FQNEAQ (reference sequence). Using reference TRBV7-9 and TRBJ2-7 for the parts outside the CDR3, the full variable domain is DTGVSQNPRHKITKRGQNVTFRCDPISEHNRLYWYRQTLGQGPEFLTYFQNEAQLEKSRLLSDRFSAERPKGSFSTLEIQRTEQGDSAMYLCASSLGTAYEQYFGPGTRLTVT.